This entry describes one T cell receptor (beta chain). This record comes from a study of T cell changes during pregnancy in multiple sclerosis. Assay used: immunoSEQ multiplex PCR; TCRdb lists only in-frame clones, some missing. The table includes tens of thousands of clones, 85% to 95% detected once. The sequenced sample was peripheral blood, obtained in the third trimester of pregnancy. The source is a female donor in good health, enrolled as a control in a pregnancy study.

The CDR3 loop reads CASSERTSGTDTQYF. The CDR3 nucleotides are TGTGCCAGCAGCGAGCGGACTAGCGGAACAGATACGCAGTATTTT. The chain recombines TRBV9 with TRBJ2-3; 10 bases match TRBD2. V shed 3 bases, J shed 3 bases, and the junction held 4 bases outside the gene matches. The CDR3 totals 15 residues. Germline V CDR1 and CDR2: SGDLS, YYNGEE. The variable domain in full, with the rest retrieved from reference TRBV9 and TRBJ2-3, is DSGVTQTPKHLITATGQRVTLRCSPRSGDLSVYWYQQSLDQGLQFLIQYYNGEERAKGNILERFSAQQFPDLHSELNLSSLELGDSALYFCASSERTSGTDTQYFGPGTRLTVL.